These 7 T cell receptor beta chains were sequenced from one sample in a study of control samples from healthy donors and cancer patients. Clones were sequenced by immunoSEQ multiplex PCR, and TCRdb holds only the in-frame ones, with some missing. The sample yields 150,000 or so clones, over 85% seen once. The source material was blood. The source is a middle-aged man in good health.

The V and J genes are TRBV25-1 and TRBJ2-3; 10 nucleotides match TRBD2. Germline V CDR1 and CDR2: MGHDK, SYGVNS. V lost 3 bases to trimming and J lost 2 bases; unmatched junction nucleotides: 11. The CDR3 runs 18 residues. In nucleotides, the CDR3 is TGTGCCAGCAGTGACGGACAGGGCCTAGCGGGGGTCACAGATACGCAGTATTTT. Its protein product is CASSDGQGLAGVTDTQYF.

The rearrangement joins TRBV2 to TRBJ1-5, with no clear D. Trimming took 8 bases from V and 0 from J, leaving 11 bases between them. This CDR3 is 14 amino acids long. Germline V CDR1 and CDR2: SNHLY, FYNNEI. This chain's CDR3 is CASSPAYSNQPQHF. CDR3 bases: TGTGCCAGCTCCCCGGCTTATAGCAATCAGCCCCAGCATTTT.

The J gene is TRBJ1-3, the V gene TRBV4-2, with a tentative D call TRBD1 (5 bases). Germline-derived CDR1 and CDR2 are LGHNA and YNFKEQ. CDR3 length: 16 residues. V lost 1 base, J lost 0 bases, and 10 bases lay in between. Here the CDR3 reads CASSQVEGASGNTIYF. In DNA form, the CDR3 reads TGTGCCAGCAGCCAAGTTGAAGGGGCCTCTGGAAACACCATATATTTT.

This chain joins TRBV27 and TRBJ2-7; TRBD1 matches at 8 bases. This CDR3 has 15 residues. The J segment lost 7 bases and the V segment lost 5 bases, leaving 13 bases of the junction unmatched. Germline CDR1 is MNHEY and CDR2 is SMNVEV (reference sequence). CDR3 in amino acids: CASSAWTGYRGEQYF. The CDR3 DNA sequence: TGTGCCAGCAGTGCTTGGACAGGGTACCGGGGGGAGCAGTACTTC.

This chain joins TRBV4-2 and TRBJ2-1, with a weak D call TRBD2 (5 bases). CDR1 LGHNA and CDR2 YNFKEQ come from the germline V gene. V shed 3 bases and J shed 11 bases, with 17 bases lying between them. This CDR3 contains 14 residues. The CDR3 protein is CASSQGLGLPKQFF. DNA of the CDR3: TGTGCCAGCAGCCAGGGCCTTGGACTGCCTAAGCAGTTCTTC.

The rearrangement joins TRBV6-5 to TRBJ1-3; D unresolved. Between the trimmed V and J ends, which lost 6 bases and 0 bases, there was a span of 12 bases. Germline V CDR1 and CDR2: MNHEY, SVGAGI. This CDR3 is 15 amino acids long. The CDR3 nucleotides are TGTGCCAGCAGGTCGGACGTCGTCTCTGGAAACACCATATATTTT. Its translation: CASRSDVVSGNTIYF.

V is TRBV24-1 and J is TRBJ2-2; D uncertain. Germline-derived CDR1 and CDR2 are KGHDR and SFDVKD. V lost 5 bases and J lost 2, with 14 bases in between. The CDR3 has 16 residues. CDR3 nucleotide sequence: TGTGCCACCAGTGCCTTAAAGGACGGTAACACCGGGGAGCTGTTTTTT. Its translation is CATSALKDGNTGELFF.